This T cell receptor beta chain came from a study of blood T cells in healthy people across ages. A J-beta primer mix and a sample-barcoded 5' primer were used in a second PCR of roughly 6 to 11 cycles. CDR3-containing paired-end reads numbering at least 2.5 million came from each sample. From the 5' RACE reads, TCRdb called clonotypes with MiXCR, one entry per CDR3 protein. The sample has about 1.5 million distinct CDR3 sequences, about 45% seen once; the top ten hold about 4%. This clonotype was observed a handful of times. Its target is unknown. Study-wide findings and caveats: Diversity estimates drawn from one million T cells were deemed underestimates.

Extractions gave at least 5.5 micrograms of total RNA per sample. Sequencing input: blood. The clonotype was recovered from a woman under 30 in good health.

The DNA of the CDR3 is TGTGCCAGCTCACCACCGGGACTAATATACAATGAGCAGTTCTTC. It translates to CASSPPGLIYNEQFF. The rearrangement links TRBV18 to TRBJ2-1; 7 nucleotides line up with TRBD2. The germline V gene encodes CDR1 KGHSH and CDR2 LQKENI. CDR3 length: 15 residues. With 0 bases clipped from V and 4 bases from J, the junction kept 3 bases outside the gene matches.